This T cell receptor beta chain was sequenced in a study of molecular identifiers for immune sequencing clone quantification. In its sample, this clonotype was seen many times. Germline loops: CDR1 MNHNY, CDR2 SVGAGI (reference sequence). The V end was cut by 0 bases, the J end by 3 bases, with 8 bases between. This CDR3 comprises 15 residues. Making the bulk TCR libraries relied on previously described methods and listed TCR primers. Via MiXCR, TCRdb re-called the PCR reads, giving one row per CDR3 protein. The data show approximately 630,000 distinct CDR3 sequences, about 25% seen once. Sequencing was carried out using naive CD8+ T cells from blood, with Jurkat cell RNA spiked in. Described subset: FACS-sorted CD8+CD4-CCR7+CD45RA+ naive T cells. The clonotype originates from a human donor in good health. Some libraries in this study had Jurkat cell RNA spiked in. J is TRBJ2-2 and V is TRBV6-6, with D perhaps matching TRBD2 (6 bases). This CDR3 is CASSYSGGYTGELFF. For the CDR3, the DNA is TGTGCCAGCAGTTACTCAGGAGGGTACACCGGGGAGCTGTTTTTT.